Listed below are T cell receptor beta chains from one sample, sequenced in a study of STAT5B mutations in CD4+ large granular lymphocyte leukemia. Libraries were prepared by immunoSEQ multiplex PCR; TCRdb keeps only in-frame clonotypes and omits some of them. The table lists about 32,000 clones, roughly two thirds of them singletons. The sequencing sample was made of CD4+ T cells from blood buffy coats. The receptors come from a human donor in good health. Both conserved end residues are part of each CDR3. D genes are given only for firm matches. The size field is filled for only some rows; it gives once, few, many or a size class.

D gene: -; clone size: -; V gene: TRBV6-1; J gene: TRBJ1-2; CDR3 DNA: TGTGCCAGCAGTGAAGCCGCCTGGAAGGATGGCTACACCTTC; CDR3 protein: CASSEAAWKDGYTF
D gene: -; clone size: few; V gene: TRBV25-1; J gene: TRBJ1-1; CDR3 DNA: TGTGCCAGCAGTAAACAGGGGAACACTGAAGCTTTCTTT; CDR3 protein: CASSKQGNTEAFF
D gene: -; clone size: few; V gene: TRBV2; J gene: TRBJ2-2; CDR3 DNA: TGTGCCAGCAGTGAACGAACCAATCCGGGCGGGGAGCTGTTTTTT; CDR3 protein: CASSERTNPGGELFF
D gene: -; clone size: -; V gene: TRBV7-2; J gene: TRBJ2-7; CDR3 DNA: TGTGCCAGCAGCTTAGCGCGGTTCTACGAGCAGTACTTC; CDR3 protein: CASSLARFYEQYF
D gene: -; clone size: -; V gene: TRBV7-9; J gene: TRBJ1-2; CDR3 DNA: TGTGCCAGCAGCTTTGGCAGGGCCTCCTATGGCTACACCTTC; CDR3 protein: CASSFGRASYGYTF
D gene: TRBD2; clone size: -; V gene: TRBV5-1; J gene: TRBJ2-7; CDR3 DNA: TGCGCCAGCAGCCTACCTGAAGGTAGCGGGGGGGCCGTTGGATACGAGCAGTACTTC; CDR3 protein: CASSLPEGSGGAVGYEQYF
D gene: -; clone size: -; V gene: TRBV2; J gene: TRBJ2-3; CDR3 DNA: TGTGCCAGCAGTGAAGTGGGTAGGACCGAGGCAGATACGCAGTATTTT; CDR3 protein: CASSEVGRTEADTQYF
D gene: TRBD1; clone size: -; V gene: TRBV6-1; J gene: TRBJ1-3; CDR3 DNA: TGTGCCAGCAGTGAAGGACAGGGGTTTTCCTCTGGAAACACCATATATTTT; CDR3 protein: CASSEGQGFSSGNTIYF
D gene: TRBD2; clone size: -; V gene: TRBV27; J gene: TRBJ2-3; CDR3 DNA: TGTGCCAGCGCAGGACTAGTGCCTCCCTCGGCGCAGTATTTT; CDR3 protein: CASAGLVPPSAQYF
D gene: -; clone size: -; V gene: TRBV5-1; J gene: TRBJ2-1; CDR3 DNA: TGCGCCAGCAGCTTGGCTGGGAAGGGAGTGCACAATGAGCAGTTCTTC; CDR3 protein: CASSLAGKGVHNEQFF
D gene: -; clone size: -; V gene: TRBV15; J gene: TRBJ1-5; CDR3 DNA: TGTGCCACCAGCCAGAGAAATCAGCCCCAGCATTTT; CDR3 protein: CATSQRNQPQHF
D gene: -; clone size: -; V gene: TRBV15; J gene: TRBJ1-1; CDR3 DNA: TGTGCCACCAGCAGGGAAACTGAAGCTTTCTTT; CDR3 protein: CATSRETEAFF
D gene: -; clone size: once; V gene: TRBV19; J gene: TRBJ1-1; CDR3 DNA: TGTGCCAGTAGTATAGGTCGGCGGGTCGACACTGAAGCTTTCTTT; CDR3 protein: CASSIGRRVDTEAFF
D gene: TRBD1; clone size: few; V gene: TRBV6-6; J gene: TRBJ1-2; CDR3 DNA: TGTGCCAGCAGTCACGACAGGGCGGGCTACACCTTC; CDR3 protein: CASSHDRAGYTF
D gene: TRBD2; clone size: -; V gene: TRBV19; J gene: TRBJ2-2; CDR3 DNA: TGTGCCAGTAGTATAGCGACTAGCGGGGGGGGACAGAACACCGGGGAGCTGTTTTTT; CDR3 protein: CASSIATSGGGQNTGELFF
D gene: TRBD1; clone size: -; V gene: TRBV5-8; J gene: TRBJ1-5; CDR3 DNA: TGTGCCAGCAGCTTGGGTCAGGGGGCCGGACAGCCCCAGCATTTT; CDR3 protein: CASSLGQGAGQPQHF
D gene: -; clone size: few; V gene: TRBV7-2; J gene: TRBJ1-2; CDR3 DNA: TGTGCCAGCAGCCCCGGGGACGGACCGAACTATGGCTACACCTTC; CDR3 protein: CASSPGDGPNYGYTF
D gene: TRBD1; clone size: -; V gene: TRBV11-2; J gene: TRBJ1-2; CDR3 DNA: TGTGCCAGCAGCCGGGACAGCGTTATTGGGGATGGCTACACCTTC; CDR3 protein: CASSRDSVIGDGYTF
D gene: -; clone size: -; V gene: TRBV28; J gene: TRBJ2-1; CDR3 DNA: TGTGCCAGCAGTCTACGGGGGGCTTCCTACAATGAGCAGTTCTTC; CDR3 protein: CASSLRGASYNEQFF
D gene: -; clone size: once; V gene: TRBV19; J gene: TRBJ1-5; CDR3 DNA: TGTGCCAGTACTGGCGGAGGGGTCTATAGCAATCAGCCCCAGCATTTT; CDR3 protein: CASTGGGVYSNQPQHF
D gene: TRBD2; clone size: -; V gene: TRBV7-2; J gene: TRBJ2-1; CDR3 DNA: TGTGCCAGCCGCTCTAGCGGGGGCTACAATGAGCAGTTCTTC; CDR3 protein: CASRSSGGYNEQFF
D gene: -; clone size: -; V gene: TRBV5-6; J gene: TRBJ2-3; CDR3 DNA: TGTGCCAGCCACTTATTAGGTCCCGCCCAAGATACGCAGTATTTT; CDR3 protein: CASHLLGPAQDTQYF
D gene: -; clone size: -; V gene: TRBV9; J gene: TRBJ1-2; CDR3 DNA: TGTGCCAGCAGCGTAGGGAGGGCCTCTGGCTACACCTTC; CDR3 protein: CASSVGRASGYTF
D gene: -; clone size: -; V gene: TRBV9; J gene: TRBJ2-1; CDR3 DNA: TGTGCCAGCAGCCTCACCCGGGTGAGTGAGCAGTTCTTC; CDR3 protein: CASSLTRVSEQFF
D gene: -; clone size: few; V gene: TRBV9; J gene: TRBJ1-4; CDR3 DNA: TGTGCCAGCAGCCCGCGGGGGTGGGACCGGGATGAAAAACTGTTTTTT; CDR3 protein: CASSPRGWDRDEKLFF
D gene: -; clone size: few; V gene: TRBV5-1; J gene: TRBJ1-1; CDR3 DNA: TGCGCCAGCAGCTCCGGGACATACACTGAAGCTTTCTTT; CDR3 protein: CASSSGTYTEAFF